These 15 T cell receptor beta chains were all obtained from the same sample, sequenced in a study of blood T cell repertoires in COVID-19. Clones were read by immunoSEQ multiplex PCR, and TCRdb kept only the in-frame ones, dropping some. The table has roughly 230,000 clones, around 87% seen once. Sequenced sample: peripheral blood. The receptors here all came from a woman between 55 and 75 years old with COVID-19, enrolled during active disease.

This clone appeared once. The chain joins TRBV3-1 (or the pseudogene TRBV3-2) to TRBJ1-2; D perhaps matches TRBD1 (5 bases). Germline CDR1 reads LGHDT; CDR2 reads YNNKEL (reference sequence). This CDR3 region has 14 residues. V was clipped by 1 base and J by 7 bases, with 13 bases between them. CDR3 region: CASSQVGQGGGYTF. CDR3 nucleotides: TGTGCCAGCAGCCAAGTTGGCCAGGGTGGTGGCTACACCTTC.

The V and J genes are TRBV18 and TRBJ1-3, with 7 bases fitting TRBD1. The CDR3 contains 16 residues. V shed 3 bases, J shed 4 bases, and the junction held 9 bases outside the gene matches. The V gene's germline CDR1 is KGHSH and CDR2 LQKENI. The CDR3 reads CASSPQSTGSGNTIYF. Written as DNA, the CDR3 is TGTGCCAGCTCACCTCAATCGACAGGGTCCGGAAACACCATATATTTT.

The CDR3 sequence: CASSWGTGEVSEQFF. CDR3 coding DNA: TGTGCCAGCAGCTGGGGGACAGGGGAAGTAAGTGAGCAGTTCTTC. V and J are TRBV7-2 and TRBJ2-1; TRBD1 agrees at 10 bases. This CDR3 spans 15 amino acids. CDR1 is SGHTA and CDR2 is FQGNSA in the germline V gene. Unmatched junction bases numbered 9, after V lost 4 bases and J lost 9 bases.

The rearrangement uses TRBV12-3 or TRBV12-4 and TRBJ1-2; TRBD1 is a possible D gene (6 bases). V lost 5 bases to trimming and J lost 4 bases, with 11 bases between them. The CDR3 is 13 amino acids. CDR3 nucleotides: TGTGCCAGCAGTCCGGGGGGCCCCTATGGCTACACCTTC. This gives the protein CASSPGGPYGYTF.

The V call is TRBV4-1, the J call TRBJ1-5; 10 bases match TRBD1. Trimming at V came to 0 bases and at J to 2 bases, leaving 4 bases not matched to a gene. Germline-derived CDR1 and CDR2 are MGHRA and YSYEKL. This CDR3 is built from 17 residues. CDR3 amino acids: CASSQEGGTGGNQPQHF. CDR3 in DNA: TGCGCCAGCAGCCAAGAGGGGGGGACAGGGGGCAATCAGCCCCAGCATTTT.

This clone was seen a single time. The chain employs TRBV7-6 and TRBJ2-7; 10 bases agree with TRBD2. The CDR3 is 16 amino acids. Germline CDR1 SGHVS, CDR2 FNYEAQ. V was pared by 1 base and J by 3 bases, with 6 bases of the junction left unmatched. The CDR3 here is CASSLVASGGLYEQYF. The CDR3, as DNA: TGTGCCAGCAGCTTAGTAGCTAGCGGGGGCCTCTACGAGCAGTACTTC.

The J gene is TRBJ2-3, the V gene TRBV6-6; D remains unclear. V was shortened by 2 bases and J by 3 bases, with 12 bases between the two germline ends. This CDR3 has 15 amino acids. The germline V gene encodes CDR1 MNHNY and CDR2 SVGAGI (reference sequence). Here the CDR3 reads CASSYGLVSTDTQYF. The DNA for the CDR3 is TGTGCCAGCAGTTACGGCCTAGTGAGTACAGATACGCAGTATTTT.

This chain connects TRBV6-5 to TRBJ1-6, with D hard to call. CDR1 and CDR2 from the germline V gene are MNHEY and SVGAGI. The CDR3 runs to 12 residues. V lost 4 bases and J 7 bases, leaving 5 bases between the germline ends. The CDR3 spells CASSFRNSPLHF. CDR3 sequence (DNA): TGTGCCAGCAGTTTTCGGAATTCACCCCTCCACTTT.

The rearrangement links TRBV19 to TRBJ1-1, with TRBD1 identical over 10 bases. Looked up from germline, CDR1 is LNHDA and CDR2 is SQIVND (reference sequence). The CDR3 sequence is 14 residues long. The V and J ends lost 5 bases and 7 bases, in that order; junction bases with no gene match: 7. CDR3 nucleotides: TGTGCCAGTAGTGGGGACAGGGGACCCGGTGAAGCTTTCTTT. It is translated as CASSGDRGPGEAFF.

The V call is TRBV5-8, the J call TRBJ2-3, with TRBD1 identical over 7 bases. V lost 4 bases to trimming and J lost 2 bases; unmatched junction nucleotides: 10. Germline CDR1 and CDR2: SGHTS and YDEGEE. The CDR3 has 16 residues. CDR3 DNA: TGTGCCAGCAGCCCTGGGACAGCTCAATTCACAGATACGCAGTATTTT. Translation: CASSPGTAQFTDTQYF.

Regarding this clone: Different DNA sequences within this sample yield the same CDR3. The rearrangement uses TRBV6-1 and TRBJ1-3, with D hard to call. Trimming stripped 2 bases from V and 0 bases from J, with 5 bases between. This CDR3 comprises 14 residues. Germline loops: CDR1 MNHNS, CDR2 SASEGT. The CDR3 is CASSELSSGNTIYF. In DNA, the CDR3 is TGTGCCAGCAGTGAACTGTCCTCTGGAAACACCATATATTTT.

V usage is TRBV27 and J usage is TRBJ2-1, with TRBD2 as a possible D gene (7 bases). This CDR3 has 14 amino acids. Trimming stripped 4 bases from V and 6 bases from J, with 13 bases between. In germline, CDR1 is MNHEY, CDR2 SMNVEV (reference sequence). The DNA for the CDR3 is TGTGCCAGCAGTTATCAGGGAGGGGGCAATGAGCAGTTCTTC. Protein: CASSYQGGGNEQFF.

This clone was seen a few times. This chain joins TRBV29-1 and TRBJ2-2; D might be TRBD2 (5 bases). CDR1 SQVTM and CDR2 ANQGSEA come from the germline V gene. V lost 4 bases and J 5 bases, leaving 11 bases between the germline ends. The length of the CDR3 is 13 residues. CDR3 amino acids: CSVGGWRTGELFF. CDR3 DNA sequence: TGCAGCGTTGGCGGGTGGAGGACCGGGGAGCTGTTTTTT.

The chain joins TRBV5-8 to TRBJ1-1; TRBD1 agrees at 8 bases. V dropped 2 bases and J dropped 11; count of bases not matched to a gene: 8. CDR1 and CDR2 (germline): SGHTS, YDEGEE. CDR3 size: 13 residues. The CDR3, as DNA: TGTGCCAGCAGCTTCATCAGGGGGCGGACGGCTTTCTTT. It translates to CASSFIRGRTAFF.

CDR3 DNA: TGTGCCAGTAGTAACGACAGGGTATTTCGAAGTTATGGCTACACCTTC. Translated, it gives CASSNDRVFRSYGYTF. J is TRBJ1-2 and V is TRBV19; the match to TRBD1 covers 7 bases. This CDR3 has 16 amino acids. The germline CDR1 and CDR2 sequences are LNHDA and SQIVND (reference sequence). V shed 4 bases, J shed 5 bases, and the junction held 13 bases outside the gene matches.